This T cell receptor beta chain emerged from a study of blood T cell repertoires in COVID-19. Looking at the study overall: There were acute and convalescent COVID-19 samples, and they came from the United States, Italy and Spain.

In the authors' workflow: Nucleated cell number was recorded as an estimate derived from reference gene primer amplification. Produced via immunoSEQ multiplex PCR; TCRdb's table is partial and in-frame only. The D gene and trimming were derived from the DNA, and the V and J assignments and clone size from that table. The data hold some 300,000 clones, with about 90% observed a single time. This CDR3 has 14 residues. V shed 3 bases and J shed 2 bases, with 11 bases lying between them. CDR1 is MDHEN and CDR2 is SYDVKM in the germline V gene. This clone was counted a few times. Categorization into cohorts depended on clinical history that participants reported.

The V gene is TRBV28, the J gene TRBJ2-7; D possibly corresponds to TRBD1 (5 bases). The receptor comes from a woman in her 50s who had been exposed to COVID-19. Sequenced: PBMCs or T cells enriched from blood (not recorded which). The CDR3 DNA is TGTGCCAGCAGTTTCTCTCAGGGAACCTACGAGCAGTACTTC. As protein: CASSFSQGTYEQYF.